This T cell receptor beta chain was profiled in a study of blood T cell repertoires in COVID-19. Study context: Sites across the United States, Italy and Spain contributed samples from acute and convalescent COVID-19. T cells, B-cell-depleted T cells, or PBMCs supplied cDNA or gDNA.

Original processing notes: Nucleated cell counts were estimated from reference gene primer amplification. The data were produced by immunoSEQ multiplex PCR, yet TCRdb's version contains in-frame clones alone and is incomplete. Clone size and the V and J calls come from that table; the DNA yielded D and trimming. The profile shows some 200,000 clones, nearly 90% of them singletons. This clonotype originated in a woman between 18 and 29 years old who had recovered from COVID-19. The sequenced material came from peripheral blood.

Here the CDR3 reads CASSIVSITGELFF. CDR3 nucleotide sequence: TGTGCCAGTAGTATTGTGTCCATCACCGGGGAGCTGTTTTTT. The rearrangement uses TRBV19 and TRBJ2-2; D is ambiguous. Between the trimmed V and J ends, which lost 3 bases and 4 bases, there was a span of 9 bases. This CDR3 has 14 amino acids. Per the germline V gene, CDR1 is LNHDA and CDR2 is SQIVND (reference sequence).